Following are 19 T cell receptor beta chains from one sample sequenced in a study of CD4 T cells in relation to SARS-CoV-2 and coronaviruses (dated by TCRdb to about 2021). Libraries were constructed by the immunoSEQ multiplex PCR assay. TCRdb retrieved this table from immuneACCESS and kept in-frame rearrangements only. Not all clones are present; in checked studies, unresolved V genes account for under half, and no reason is known for the remainder. For this sample the table gives 20,000 to 25,000 clones, of which less than 75% were detected only once. Around 20% of the sample lies in the top ten. What these receptors recognize is not known. CD4+ T cells from unexposed donors were collected before the COVID-19 pandemic (2011-2018). Following 10 days of culture, the EasySep CD4+ T cell isolation kit was used to isolate CD4+ T cells. The sequencing sample was made of CD4+ T cells from PBMCs, cultured in vitro. The receptor set was obtained from a human donor in good health.

In this sample, this clone turned up a few times. The V call is TRBV4-2, the J call TRBJ1-4, with D possibly matching TRBD1 (5 bases). The CDR3 totals 14 residues. CDR1 and CDR2 from the germline V gene are LGHNA and YNFKEQ. V lost 0 bases to trimming and J lost 7 bases, with 9 bases between them. The CDR3 DNA reads TGTGCCAGCAGCCAAGATGGCGGGACTGAAAAACTGTTTTTT. It encodes CASSQDGGTEKLFF.

The chain couples TRBV5-6 to TRBJ2-2; a possible D gene is TRBD2 (7 bases). Per germline, CDR1 SGHDT and CDR2 YYEEEE. Trimming stripped 0 bases from V and 5 bases from J, with 17 bases between. This CDR3 contains 17 residues. The DNA for the CDR3 is TGTGCCAGCAGCTTGGATCTGGGTGGGGGGGCAACCGGGGAGCTGTTTTTT. Protein: CASSLDLGGGATGELFF.

This chain connects TRBV6-5 to TRBJ2-7; 9 bases align to TRBD1. This CDR3 has 13 amino acids. Germline V gene data show CDR1 as MNHEY and CDR2 as SVGAGI. The J segment lost 2 bases and the V segment lost 6 bases, leaving 2 bases of the junction unmatched. The CDR3 DNA follows: TGTGCCAGCAGACGACAGGGGGCCTACGAGCAGTACTTC. This encodes CASRRQGAYEQYF.

This chain uses TRBV10-3 with TRBJ2-2, with D perhaps matching TRBD1 or TRBD2 (5 bases each). V dropped 4 bases and J dropped 2 bases, with 14 bases sitting between them. CDR3 length: 16 amino acids. Germline CDR1 reads ENHRY; CDR2 reads SYGVKD. The CDR3 nucleotides are TGTGCCATCAGTGCAACCGGGACCACCAACACCGGGGAGCTGTTTTTT. Translation: CAISATGTTNTGELFF.

The chain couples TRBV7-2 to TRBJ1-2; TRBD1 aligns across 9 bases. Trimming at V came to 5 bases and at J to 4 bases, leaving 8 bases not matched to a gene. Germline lookup yields CDR1 SGHTA and CDR2 FQGNSA. The CDR3 covers 15 residues. The CDR3: CASSPWTGVVYGYTF. CDR3 DNA: TGTGCCAGCAGCCCATGGACAGGGGTGGTCTATGGCTACACCTTC.

This chain joins TRBV24-1 and TRBJ1-2; possible D gene TRBD1, 6 bases. The CDR3 consists of 14 residues. Trimming pared 5 bases from V and 2 bases from J, leaving 11 bases between. The germline gives CDR1 KGHDR, CDR2 SFDVKD. CDR3 sequence (DNA): TGTGCCACCAGTGCCCAGGGGACCAACTATGGCTACACCTTC. It encodes CATSAQGTNYGYTF.

V usage is TRBV7-3 and J usage is TRBJ2-6; D gene ambiguous. The CDR3 is 13 residues long. Germline V gene data show CDR1 as SGHTA and CDR2 as FQGTGA. Trimming cost V 5 bases and J 1 base, with 3 bases left between them. CDR3 amino acids: CASSRSGANVLTF. In DNA, the CDR3 is TGTGCCAGCAGCAGATCTGGGGCCAACGTCCTGACTTTC.

J is TRBJ2-5 and V is TRBV5-1; D is possibly TRBD1 or TRBD2 (6 bases each). CDR1 and CDR2 from the germline V gene are SGHRS and YFSETQ. Deletions cut 0 bases from V and 5 bases from J, with 11 bases between. The CDR3 has 14 residues. DNA for the CDR3: TGCGCCAGCAGCTTGGTGGGGGGCACGGAGACCCAGTACTTC. Protein: CASSLVGGTETQYF.

The DNA of the CDR3 is TGCGCCAGCAGCCAGGGGACTAGCGGGGGACTCTCCTACGAGCAGTACTTC. Translating gives CASSQGTSGGLSYEQYF. This rearrangement joins TRBV4-1 to TRBJ2-7; TRBD2 matches at 14 bases. The CDR3 sequence is 17 residues long. Germline V gene lookup returns CDR1 MGHRA and CDR2 YSYEKL. V lost 3 bases and J lost 0; bases outside the gene matches: 4.

J is TRBJ1-1 and V is TRBV28, with D uncertain. V shed 11 bases and J shed 1 base, with 14 bases lying between them. The length of the CDR3 is 13 residues. Germline-derived CDR1 and CDR2 are MDHEN and SYDVKM. DNA of the CDR3: TGTGCCGGAAAGGGCAGAACGAACACTGAAGCTTTCTTT. Translation: CAGKGRTNTEAFF.

A few counts support this clone. V gene TRBV19 combines with J gene TRBJ1-4, with unresolved D. V dropped 6 bases and J dropped 8 bases, with 10 bases sitting between them. The CDR3 extends over 12 amino acids. The germline CDR1 and CDR2 sequences are LNHDA and SQIVND (reference sequence). The CDR3 here is CASREGGEKLFF. CDR3 bases: TGTGCCAGTAGGGAGGGCGGGGAAAAACTGTTTTTT.

The chain joins TRBV5-1 to TRBJ2-6; 8 bases are a match to TRBD1. This CDR3 contains 17 residues. Germline assignment: CDR1 SGHRS and CDR2 YFSETQ. Trimming took 4 bases from V and 0 from J; bases not matched to a gene: 6. CDR3 bases: TGCGCCAGCAGCCCGTGGACAGGGAACTCTGGGGCCAACGTCCTGACTTTC. Translated: CASSPWTGNSGANVLTF.

The rearrangement links TRBV30 to TRBJ2-3, with 11 nucleotides matching TRBD2. Germline CDR1 reads GTSNPN; CDR2 reads SVGIG (reference sequence). The ends lost 5 bases at V and 0 bases at J; junction bases unmatched: 7. The CDR3 length is 16 residues. CDR3 amino acids: CAWSPGTSGSTDTQYF. CDR3 nucleotide sequence: TGTGCCTGGTCCCCCGGGACTAGCGGAAGCACAGATACGCAGTATTTT.

This clone was picked up a small number of times. V is TRBV18 and J is TRBJ1-3, with a tentative D call TRBD1 (6 bases). Trimming removed 2 bases at V and 4 bases at J, with 15 bases between. The CDR3 is 16 amino acids. Germline V gene lookup returns CDR1 KGHSH and CDR2 LQKENI. In nucleotides, the CDR3 is TGTGCCAGCTCACCAATGGACAGTTCGAAAGGAAACACCATATATTTT. As protein: CASSPMDSSKGNTIYF.

The gene calls are TRBV9 and TRBJ1-1, with 9 bases identical to TRBD1. The length of the CDR3 is 15 residues. Germline V CDR1 and CDR2: SGDLS, YYNGEE. The V and J ends lost 5 bases and 3 bases, in that order; junction bases with no gene match: 8. This CDR3 reads CASSLKQGADTEAFF. The CDR3, as DNA: TGTGCCAGCAGTCTGAAACAGGGGGCGGACACTGAAGCTTTCTTT.

In DNA form, the CDR3 reads TGTGCCAGCAGGCCCCGACAGGGGGCGGGGGAAAAACTGTTTTTT. Its translation is CASRPRQGAGEKLFF. The rearrangement uses TRBV6-6 and TRBJ1-4, with 10 positions matching TRBD1. After removal of 6 bases from V and 8 bases from J, the junction contained 9 bases not matched to a gene. The CDR3 is 15 residues long. Per the germline V gene, CDR1 is MNHNY and CDR2 is SVGAGI (reference sequence).

This clone turned up a few times. The chain is built from TRBV7-2 and TRBJ2-7; possible D gene TRBD1, 5 bases. The CDR3 runs to 11 residues. Per germline, CDR1 SGHTA and CDR2 FQGNSA. The ends were cut back, 9 bases at V and 7 bases at J, with 13 bases in the middle. CDR3 residues: CASTRAREQYF. CDR3 DNA: TGTGCCAGTACCAGGGCGCGGGAGCAGTACTTC.

By share, this clone ranks as medium-sized (0.01 to 0.1%). The chain uses TRBV4-1 and TRBJ1-6, with a tentative D call TRBD1 (6 bases). The CDR3 contains 15 residues. V gave up 5 bases and J gave up 10 bases, with 18 bases separating them. Germline V lookup: CDR1 MGHRA, CDR2 YSYEKL. The CDR3 DNA sequence: TGCGCCAGCAGCGGGGCCGGGGGGCGTCGGTCACCCCTCCACTTT. This gives the protein CASSGAGGRRSPLHF.

The rearrangement joins TRBV5-4 to TRBJ2-2; tentative D call: TRBD2 (5 bases). This CDR3 spans 13 amino acids. The V gene lost 0 bases and the J gene lost 6 bases, with 6 bases spanning the gap. CDR1 is SGHNT, CDR2 YYREEE, per germline (reference sequence). The CDR3 DNA sequence: TGTGCCAGCAGCTTGGAACTAGCCGGGGAGCTGTTTTTT. Translating it yields CASSLELAGELFF.